This T cell receptor (beta chain) originates from a study of blood T cell repertoires in COVID-19. Study background: T cells, B-cell-depleted T cells, or PBMCs provided the cDNA or gDNA that served as material.

V gave up 5 bases and J gave up 7 bases, with 12 bases separating them. Germline V gene lookup returns CDR1 SGHTA and CDR2 FQGTGA. This CDR3 has 13 residues. Data came from immunoSEQ multiplex PCR; TCRdb stores just in-frame clones and leaves some out. The data hold roughly 160,000 clones, with roughly 85% observed a single time. The sequence was collected from a man between 60 and 75 years old with acute or convalescent COVID-19. The V gene is TRBV7-3, the J gene TRBJ1-5; D gene unclear. Sequencing was carried out using peripheral blood. CDR3 sequence (DNA): TGTGCCAGCAGCACAACTGACGGGCAGCCCCAGCATTTT. It codes for CASSTTDGQPQHF.